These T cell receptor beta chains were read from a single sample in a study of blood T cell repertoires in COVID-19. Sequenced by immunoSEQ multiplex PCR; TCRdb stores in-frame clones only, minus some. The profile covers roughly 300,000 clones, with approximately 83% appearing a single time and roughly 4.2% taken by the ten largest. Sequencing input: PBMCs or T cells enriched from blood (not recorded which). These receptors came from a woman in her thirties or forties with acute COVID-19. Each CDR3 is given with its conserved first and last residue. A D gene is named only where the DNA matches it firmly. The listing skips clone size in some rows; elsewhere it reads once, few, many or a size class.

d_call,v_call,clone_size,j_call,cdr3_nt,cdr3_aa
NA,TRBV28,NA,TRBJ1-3,TGTGCCAGCAGTTTGTCAGGGCTTCCTGGAAACACCATATATTTT,CASSLSGLPGNTIYF
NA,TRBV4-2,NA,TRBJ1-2,TGTGCCAGCAGCCAAGATGAGGGAAACTATGGCTACACCTTC,CASSQDEGNYGYTF
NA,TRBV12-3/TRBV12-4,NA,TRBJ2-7,TGTGCCAGCAGCAACGAACAAGCCTACGAGCAGTACTTC,CASSNEQAYEQYF
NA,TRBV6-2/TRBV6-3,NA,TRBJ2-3,TGTGCCAGCAGTTACGAGGGTTACAATACGCAGTATTTT,CASSYEGYNTQYF
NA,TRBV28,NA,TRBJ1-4,TGTGCCAGCAGTGCCCGCGGGGGGGGAAATGAAAAACTGTTTTTT,CASSARGGGNEKLFF
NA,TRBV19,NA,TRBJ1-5,TGTGCCAGTAGTCCCCCCCTGGGGCAACCGGGCAATCAGCCCCAGCATTTT,CASSPPLGQPGNQPQHF
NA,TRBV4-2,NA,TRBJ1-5,TGTGCCAGCAGCCAAGCGCAGGGAAATCAGCCCCAGCATTTT,CASSQAQGNQPQHF
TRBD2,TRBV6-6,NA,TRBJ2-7,TGTGCCAGCAGCCACCCACCTCTAGCGGGAGGAATCGGGGGGTCCTACGAGCAGTACTTC,CASSHPPLAGGIGGSYEQYF
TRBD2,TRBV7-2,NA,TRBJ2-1,TGTGCCAGCAACCTGGGACTAGCGGTCCCTGAGCAGTTCTTC,CASNLGLAVPEQFF
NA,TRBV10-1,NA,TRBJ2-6,TGCGCCTCCAACACCTCTGGGGCCAACGTCCTGACTTTC,CASNTSGANVLTF
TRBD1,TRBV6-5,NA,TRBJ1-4,TGTGCCAGCAGTTACTCGCGGACAGGGGGAAATGAAAAACTGTTTTTT,CASSYSRTGGNEKLFF
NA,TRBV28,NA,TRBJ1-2,TGTGCCAGCAGTATTAGTTGGGCAGCTAACTATGGCTACACCTTC,CASSISWAANYGYTF
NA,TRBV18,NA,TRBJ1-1,TGTGCCAGCTCACCCTCCCGGGTCGGGAGAACTGAAGCTTTCTTT,CASSPSRVGRTEAFF
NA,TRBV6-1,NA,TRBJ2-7,TGTGCCAGCAGTTATCCAATCGGGCAGGGCGAGCAGTACTTC,CASSYPIGQGEQYF
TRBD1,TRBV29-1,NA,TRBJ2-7,TGCAGCGTAACCGGGACAGGGGTCCACGAGCAGTACTTC,CSVTGTGVHEQYF
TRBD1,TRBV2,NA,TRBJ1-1,TGTGCCAGACGGAGAATCAGGGGGCTCACTGAAGCTTTCTTT,CARRRIRGLTEAFF
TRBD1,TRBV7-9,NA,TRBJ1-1,TGTGCCAGCAGACGAAGCAGGGGGCGGATGAACACTGAAGCTTTCTTT,CASRRSRGRMNTEAFF
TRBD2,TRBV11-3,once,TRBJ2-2,TGTGCCAGCAGCTTACGGGGGGGGAACACCGGGGAGCTGTTTTTT,CASSLRGGNTGELFF
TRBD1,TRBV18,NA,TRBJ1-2,TGTGCCAGCTCAGTTGGGACAGGTGCCTTCTATGGCTACACCTTC,CASSVGTGAFYGYTF
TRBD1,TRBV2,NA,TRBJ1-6,TGTGCCAGCGCCGGGACAGGAAATAATTCACCCCTCCACTTT,CASAGTGNNSPLHF
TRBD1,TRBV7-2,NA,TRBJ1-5,TGTGCCAGCAGCTTAGCCTCCACCGGGACAGGAGGGGTTCGGAGCAATCAGCCCCAGCATTTT,CASSLASTGTGGVRSNQPQHF
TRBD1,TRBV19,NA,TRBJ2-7,TGTGCCAGTAGTCCAGGGGGCAGCTCCTACGAGCAGTACTTC,CASSPGGSSYEQYF
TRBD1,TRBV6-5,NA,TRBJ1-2,TGTGCCAGCAGTTACGGAGGGGGCCCATCGAACTATGGCTACACCTTC,CASSYGGGPSNYGYTF
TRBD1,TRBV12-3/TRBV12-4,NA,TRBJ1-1,TGTGCCAGCAGTCCAACAGGGGGCCGTTTAGCTTTCTTT,CASSPTGGRLAFF
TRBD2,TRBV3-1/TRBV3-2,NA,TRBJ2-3,TGTGCCAGCAGCCGGGAGCGGGGGAGCACAGATACGCAGTATTTT,CASSRERGSTDTQYF
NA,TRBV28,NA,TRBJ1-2,TGTGCCAGCAGCTCTAACCCGGGGGGGTTTGCTAACTATGGCTACACCTTC,CASSSNPGGFANYGYTF
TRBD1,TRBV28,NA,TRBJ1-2,TGTGCCAGCAGTTGGGAGGACAGGGCGGGTGGCTACACCTTC,CASSWEDRAGGYTF
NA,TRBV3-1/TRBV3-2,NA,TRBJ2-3,TGTGCCAGCAGCCAAGATTTAGTAGCGGCAGATACGCAGTATTTT,CASSQDLVAADTQYF
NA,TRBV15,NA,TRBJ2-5,TGTGCCACCAGCAGAGATCGACAGGAATCGGAGACCCAGTACTTC,CATSRDRQESETQYF
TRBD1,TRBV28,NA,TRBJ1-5,TGTGCCAGCAGCGCCCGGGGACAGCCACCCCAGCCCCAGCATTTT,CASSARGQPPQPQHF
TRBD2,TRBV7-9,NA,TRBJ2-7,TGTGCCAGCAGCTCCTCAAGGGCGGGGGTCACAAGATCATACGAGCAGTACTTC,CASSSSRAGVTRSYEQYF
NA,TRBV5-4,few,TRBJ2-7,TGTGCCAGCAGCGAGACGGACAGTTTTGGCGAGCAGTACTTC,CASSETDSFGEQYF
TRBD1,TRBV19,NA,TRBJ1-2,TGTGCCAGTAGTACCCGGAGGGGGCCAGATAACTATGGCTACACCTTC,CASSTRRGPDNYGYTF
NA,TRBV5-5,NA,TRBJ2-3,TGTGCCAGCAGCTTCATGCAGGATACGCAGTATTTT,CASSFMQDTQYF
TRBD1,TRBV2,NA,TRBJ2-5,TGTGCCAGCAGAGAACGGTCCCTCAGTGGGATTGGGGACAGGCAAGAGACCCAGTACTTC,CASRERSLSGIGDRQETQYF
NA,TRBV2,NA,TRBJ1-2,TGTGCCAGCAGTCCCGAACAGAACTATGGCTACACCTTC,CASSPEQNYGYTF
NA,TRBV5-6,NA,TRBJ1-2,TGTGCCAGCAGCTTTGCAGGAGGTGGCTACACCTTC,CASSFAGGGYTF
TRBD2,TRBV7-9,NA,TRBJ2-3,TGTGCCAGCCCCCAACCGCGGGAGGGCCTTGATACGCAGTATTTT,CASPQPREGLDTQYF
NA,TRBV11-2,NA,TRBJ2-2,TGTGCCAGCGGCCCCCGGTCGGCGGGACTCTCCACCGGGGAGCTGTTTTTT,CASGPRSAGLSTGELFF
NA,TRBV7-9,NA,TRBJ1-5,TGTGCCAGCAGCACGACAGCAATTAGCAATCAGCCCCAGCATTTT,CASSTTAISNQPQHF
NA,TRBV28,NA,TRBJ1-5,TGTGCCATCGCTCTACAGGGTTTGCGAGTCCTTAATCAGCCCCAGCATTTT,CAIALQGLRVLNQPQHF
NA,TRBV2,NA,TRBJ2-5,TGTGCCAGCAGTGCCAGAAAAGAGACCCAGTACTTC,CASSARKETQYF
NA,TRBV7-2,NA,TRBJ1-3,TGTGCCAGCAGCGCCTCCCCACTGTTGGCTGGAAACACCATATATTTT,CASSASPLLAGNTIYF
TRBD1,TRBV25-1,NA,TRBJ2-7,TGTGCCAGCAGTGACTACCGGGACAGGATCAACGAGCAGTACTTC,CASSDYRDRINEQYF
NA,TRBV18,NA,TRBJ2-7,TGTGCCAGCTCACCCTCCTTCGCCAGGGACTCCTACGAGCAGTACTTC,CASSPSFARDSYEQYF
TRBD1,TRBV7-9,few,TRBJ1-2,TGTGCCAGCAGCTTAGGTACCGGGACAGACAGTTCCTATGGCTACACCTTC,CASSLGTGTDSSYGYTF
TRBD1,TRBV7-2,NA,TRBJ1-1,TGTGCCAGCAGCTGGGGTGGACAGGGGAACACTGAAGCTTTCTTT,CASSWGGQGNTEAFF
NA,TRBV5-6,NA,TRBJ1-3,TGTGCCAGCAGCTTAGGTAGGGGGATGGCGGACACCATATATTTT,CASSLGRGMADTIYF
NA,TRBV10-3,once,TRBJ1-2,TGTGCCATCAGTGAGTCGAAGGGGTCAGGGTTCTATGGCTACACCTTC,CAISESKGSGFYGYTF
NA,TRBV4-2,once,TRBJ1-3,TGTGCCAGCAGCCAAGAGGTCGCGGGAATTTCTGGAAACACCATATATTTT,CASSQEVAGISGNTIYF
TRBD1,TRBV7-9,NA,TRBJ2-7,TGTGCCAGCAGCTCCACCGGACAGGGGAGGTACGAGCAGTACTTC,CASSSTGQGRYEQYF